The clone carrying this TCR beta chain occurred a few times. The sample belongs to a study of blood T cell repertoires in COVID-19. Study at large: Samples representing acute and convalescent COVID-19 were sourced from the United States, Italy and Spain.

Source study methods: It was from reference gene primer amplification that nucleated cell counts were estimated. Measured with immunoSEQ multiplex PCR; TCRdb has only the in-frame clones, and not every one. The V and J calls and clone size are taken from that table; D and trimming were inferred from the DNA. The data hold 95,000 to 120,000 clones, with 85% observed a single time. CDR3 length equals 15 residues. The germline V and J ends were trimmed by 0 bases and 4 bases, with 13 bases remaining between them. Germline CDR1 and CDR2: MNHEY and SVGAGI. Sequencing was done on a sample of peripheral blood. The TCR comes from a human donor in a cohort sampled during active COVID-19. This chain joins TRBV6-5 and TRBJ2-7, with TRBD1 as a possible D gene (5 bases). CDR3 DNA sequence: TGTGCCAGCAGTTACTCTTCGGCTAGGGGATACGAGCAGTACTTC. It codes for CASSYSSARGYEQYF.